One and the same sample provided the 30 T cell receptor beta chains below, sequenced in a study of CD8 T cells in Susac syndrome. After extraction with the RNeasy kit, roughly 0.45 to 1 ug of the RNA was reverse transcribed using random hexamers. Each CDR3 protein is one row after TCRdb ran MiXCR on the immunoSEQ multiplex PCR reads. Of about 440,000 distinct CDR3 sequences listed, approximately 85% were seen once; the top ten hold about 0.12%. Sequenced: CD8+ T cells from PBMCs. These receptors all stem from a human donor with multiple sclerosis.

The chain joins TRBV25-1 to TRBJ1-1, with 7 bases fitting TRBD1. Germline CDR1 and CDR2: MGHDK and SYGVNS. The V segment lost 1 base and the J segment 2 bases; nucleotides outside the gene matches: 4. The CDR3 has 15 residues. The CDR3 DNA reads as TGTGCCAGCAGTGAATGGACAGGAGTTAACACTGAAGCTTTCTTT. Residues: CASSEWTGVNTEAFF.

In DNA, the CDR3 is TGTGCCAGCAGCTTGTCGACACCGATCCCGGACACTGAAGCTTTCTTT. This translates into CASSLSTPIPDTEAFF. This rearrangement joins TRBV5-4 to TRBJ1-1, with unresolved D. The CDR3 totals 16 residues. Trimming stripped 1 base from V and 3 bases from J, with 16 bases between. Germline assignment: CDR1 SGHNT and CDR2 YYREEE (reference sequence).

The table lists this clonotype with a few counts. A junction boundary mismatches the germline segment, possibly from a read error. The rearrangement uses TRBV4-1 and TRBJ2-1, with 8 bases that match TRBD2. Germline CDR1 is MGHRA and CDR2 is YSYEKL. There are 18 residues in the CDR3. The CDR3 DNA follows: TGCGCCAGTAGCCAAGATTCGGCTAGCGGGTTCTTCTACAATGAGCAGTTCTTC. This translates into CASSQDSASGFFYNEQFF.

This clonotype was found once. V gene TRBV5-1 combines with J gene TRBJ2-2; D gene unclear. Germline CDR1 and CDR2: SGHRS and YFSETQ. Trimming cost V 0 bases and J 7 bases, with 10 bases left between them. This CDR3 region has 14 residues. The chain's CDR3 is CASSLEVPIGELFF. CDR3 coding DNA: TGCGCCAGCAGCTTGGAGGTCCCCATCGGGGAGCTGTTTTTT.

A single count supports this clonotype. V usage is TRBV6-1 and J usage is TRBJ1-5; TRBD1 is a possible D gene (6 bases). V was pared by 4 bases and J by 6 bases, with 13 bases between. CDR3 length equals 14 residues. CDR1 is MNHNS and CDR2 is SASEGT in the germline V gene. This CDR3 is CASSGQGLGQPQHF. The CDR3 DNA sequence: TGTGCCAGCAGTGGGCAGGGGTTGGGTCAGCCCCAGCATTTT.

This sequence joins TRBV4-1 and TRBJ2-1; D gene uncertain. This CDR3 is built from 15 residues. V was pared by 0 bases and J by 4 bases, with 10 bases between. CDR1 is MGHRA and CDR2 is YSYEKL in the germline V gene. The CDR3 reads CASSQESRQYNEQFF. Written as DNA, the CDR3 is TGCGCCAGCAGCCAAGAATCAAGGCAATACAATGAGCAGTTCTTC.

This sequence joins TRBV6-5 and TRBJ2-7; D may be TRBD1 or TRBD2 (5 bases each). V lost 4 bases, J lost 6 bases, and 13 bases lay in between. Per germline, CDR1 MNHEY and CDR2 SVGAGI. The CDR3 is 13 residues long. The CDR3 nucleotides read TGTGCCAGCAGTTTCGAGGGGAAGGGCGAGCAGTACTTC. Encoded protein: CASSFEGKGEQYF.

The J gene is TRBJ2-1, the V gene TRBV5-1; 13 bases line up with TRBD2. This CDR3 is 15 amino acids long. Losses at the gene ends were 1 base for V and 7 bases for J; bases not matched to a gene: 2. CDR1 and CDR2 (germline): SGHRS, YFSETQ. The CDR3 region is CASSLTSGRVNEQFF. The CDR3 nucleotides are TGCGCCAGCAGCTTGACTAGCGGGAGGGTGAATGAGCAGTTCTTC. Complete variable domain (other parts from reference TRBV5-1 and TRBJ2-1): KAGVTQTPRYLIKTRGQQVTLSCSPISGHRSVSWYQQTPGQGLQFLFEYFSETQRNKGNFPGRFSGRQFSNSRSEMNVSTLELGDSALYLCASSLTSGRVNEQFFGPGTRLTVL.

The chain couples TRBV4-1 to TRBJ1-1, with no clear D. The ends were cut back, 0 bases at V and 1 base at J, with 6 bases in the middle. CDR3 length: 14 residues. The germline V gene has CDR1 MGHRA and CDR2 YSYEKL. The CDR3: CASSQDNSNTEAFF. The DNA of the CDR3 is TGCGCCAGCAGCCAAGATAATTCGAACACTGAAGCTTTCTTT.

The rearrangement links TRBV30 to TRBJ1-1, with 9 bases identical to TRBD1. V was pared by 0 bases and J by 6 bases, with 11 bases of the junction left unmatched. The V gene's germline CDR1 is GTSNPN and CDR2 SVGIG (reference sequence). CDR3 length: 16 residues. The CDR3 loop reads CAWSVQTGGSRSEAFF. The CDR3 coding sequence is TGTGCCTGGAGTGTTCAGACAGGGGGTTCGAGGTCTGAAGCTTTCTTT.

As regards this clonotype: In this CDR3 the conserved last residue, phenylalanine or tryptophan, is missing, so a read error is likely. The chain joins TRBV5-1 to TRBJ1-1, with 8 bases matching TRBD1. This CDR3 contains 13 residues. Germline V gene lookup returns CDR1 SGHRS and CDR2 YFSETQ. V gave up 4 bases and J gave up 7 bases; unmatched junction bases: 6. The chain's CDR3 is CASSTGQENEAFL. The DNA for the CDR3 is TGCGCCAGCAGCACGGGACAGGAGAATGAAGCTTTCTTA.

The V and J genes are TRBV6-1 and TRBJ2-7; no definite D call. The CDR3 consists of 14 residues. V was pared by 2 bases and J by 2 bases, with 10 bases between. Germline assignment: CDR1 MNHNS and CDR2 SASEGT. In DNA form, the CDR3 reads TGTGCCAGCAGTGAACGGCGGTGGGCCTACGAGCAGTACTTC. This sequence encodes CASSERRWAYEQYF.

This chain links TRBV18 with TRBJ2-5, with 7 nucleotides matching TRBD1. CDR1 KGHSH and CDR2 LQKENI come from the germline V gene. This CDR3 contains 15 residues. The trim removed 2 bases at V and 2 bases at J, leaving 5 bases unmatched. CDR3 sequence reads: CASSPTGTAQETQYF. The CDR3 coding sequence is TGTGCCAGCTCACCAACCGGGACAGCACAAGAGACCCAGTACTTC. Drawing the rest from reference TRBV18 and TRBJ2-5, the complete variable domain is NAGVMQNPRHLVRRRGQEARLRCSPMKGHSHVYWYRQLPEEGLKFMVYLQKENIIDESGMPKERFSAEFPKEGPSILRIQQVVRGDSAAYFCASSPTGTAQETQYFGPGTRLLVL.

This chain connects TRBV20-1 to TRBJ1-1, with 9 nucleotides matching TRBD1. The ends lost 3 bases at V and 3 bases at J; junction bases unmatched: 14. The CDR3 consists of 17 residues. The germline V gene encodes CDR1 DFQATT and CDR2 SNEGSKA (reference sequence). The CDR3 sequence: CSASTFRDRVSDTEAFF. CDR3 DNA sequence: TGCAGTGCTAGTACATTTCGGGACAGGGTAAGCGACACTGAAGCTTTCTTT.

The chain combines TRBV19 with TRBJ2-1; 9 bases align to TRBD1. This CDR3 comprises 15 residues. The trim removed 5 bases at V and 6 bases at J, leaving 8 bases unmatched. The germline V gene encodes CDR1 LNHDA and CDR2 SQIVND (reference sequence). In DNA form, the CDR3 reads TGTGCCAGTAGTTTGGCGCGGGACAGGGTCAATGAGCAGTTCTTC. It codes for CASSLARDRVNEQFF.

This clonotype has just one count. This sequence joins TRBV20-1 and TRBJ1-2; tentatively, D is TRBD1 (6 bases). Germline V gene sequence: CDR1 DFQATT, CDR2 SNEGSKA (reference sequence). This CDR3 region has 16 residues. The germline V and J ends were trimmed by 1 base and 4 bases, with 19 bases remaining between them. The CDR3 coding sequence is TGCAGTGCTAGAGGTCTTCGAACGGACAGTGGCTATGGCTACACCTTC. Translation gives CSARGLRTDSGYGYTF.

The rearrangement uses TRBV10-3 and TRBJ1-2, with no clear D. CDR1 and CDR2 (germline): ENHRY, SYGVKD. CDR3 length: 15 residues. V was shortened by 2 bases and J by 4 bases, with 14 bases between the two germline ends. The CDR3 nucleotides are TGTGCCATCAGTGAGGAACCCGCCCCCCTCTATGGCTACACCTTC. Its protein product is CAISEEPAPLYGYTF.

V gene TRBV27 combines with J gene TRBJ2-1, with TRBD2 matching over 8 bases. After removal of 3 bases from V and 6 bases from J, the junction contained 16 bases not matched to a gene. This CDR3 has 18 residues. Germline V gene data show CDR1 as MNHEY and CDR2 as SMNVEV (reference sequence). As DNA, the CDR3 is TGTGCCAGCAGTTTGGTATTAGCGGGACCTACCGTGCGCAATGAGCAGTTCTTC. Translation gives CASSLVLAGPTVRNEQFF.

V and J are TRBV7-9 and TRBJ1-6; D not certain. This CDR3 comprises 13 residues. Per germline, CDR1 SEHNR and CDR2 FQNEAQ (reference sequence). With 1 base removed from V and 9 bases from J, the gap between germline ends came to 7 bases. CDR3 residues: CASSLVELSPLHF. CDR3 nucleotides: TGTGCCAGCAGCTTAGTAGAGCTTTCACCCCTCCACTTT.

The V gene is TRBV14, the J gene TRBJ2-7, with 10 bases identical to TRBD2. The length of the CDR3 is 18 residues. Germline trimming cut 4 bases from V and 2 bases from J; bases unmatched to any gene: 14. CDR1 is SGHDN, CDR2 FVKESK, per germline. The CDR3 reads CASSPVMASGRRAYEQYF. CDR3 coding DNA: TGTGCCAGCAGCCCAGTAATGGCTAGCGGGAGAAGGGCCTACGAGCAGTACTTC.

V usage is TRBV29-1 and J usage is TRBJ2-7; 7 bases are a match to TRBD1. Per germline, CDR1 SQVTM and CDR2 ANQGSEA. The J segment lost 4 bases and the V segment lost 6 bases, leaving 12 bases of the junction unmatched. CDR3 length equals 14 residues. CDR3 amino acids: CSVADDRVWYEQYF. The DNA for the CDR3 is TGCAGCGTAGCGGACGACAGGGTATGGTACGAGCAGTACTTC.

The sample holds one count of this clonotype. This chain connects TRBV6-1 to TRBJ1-3; D not resolved. There are 14 residues in the CDR3. Trimming shortened V by 2 bases and J by 2 bases, and 7 bases separated the two germline ends. The germline CDR1 and CDR2 sequences are MNHNS and SASEGT. CDR3 amino acids: CASSEWSAGNTIYF. The CDR3 DNA is TGTGCCAGCAGTGAATGGTCCGCTGGAAACACCATATATTTT.

The J gene is TRBJ2-3, the V gene TRBV29-1; D not resolved. The CDR3 runs 12 residues. The V end was cut by 4 bases, the J end by 10 bases, with 15 bases between. The V gene's germline CDR1 is SQVTM and CDR2 ANQGSEA. Written as DNA, the CDR3 is TGCAGCGTTGTTGGGTCCGGCAGCCCGCAGTATTTT. It is translated as CSVVGSGSPQYF.

V usage is TRBV4-1 and J usage is TRBJ2-1; D ambiguous. V was pared by 1 base and J by 15 bases, with 16 bases between. Germline CDR1 and CDR2: MGHRA and YSYEKL. The CDR3 consists of 13 residues. The CDR3 here is CASSQVRKGWMFF. The CDR3 DNA sequence: TGCGCCAGCAGCCAAGTACGGAAGGGATGGATGTTCTTC.

This chain uses TRBV4-1 with TRBJ2-3; unclear D gene. Germline values: CDR1 MGHRA, CDR2 YSYEKL. The CDR3 is 13 residues long. V lost 0 bases and J lost 2, with 3 bases in between. CDR3: CASSQEHTDTQYF. For the CDR3, the DNA is TGCGCCAGCAGCCAAGAGCACACAGATACGCAGTATTTT.

The chain is built from TRBV2 and TRBJ2-5; D is unresolved. This CDR3 is 14 amino acids long. Germline V lookup: CDR1 SNHLY, CDR2 FYNNEI. Deletions cut 5 bases from V and 3 bases from J, with 13 bases between. CDR3: CASSNTDAKETQYF. CDR3 nucleotide sequence: TGTGCCAGCAGTAACACGGACGCGAAAGAGACCCAGTACTTC. Full variable domain (remainder filled in from reference TRBV2 and TRBJ2-5): EPEVTQTPSHQVTQMGQEVILRCVPISNHLYFYWYRQILGQKVEFLVSFYNNEISEKSEIFDDQFSVERPDGSNFTLKIRSTKLEDSAMYFCASSNTDAKETQYFGPGTRLLVL.

This chain connects TRBV23-1 to TRBJ2-3, with TRBD1 matching over 8 bases. TRBV23-1 is an open reading frame whose function is uncertain. J gave up 1 base and V 0 bases, and 3 bases lay outside the gene matches. The CDR3 runs to 16 residues. The DNA of the CDR3 is TGCGCCAGCAGTCAATCGGACAGGGTTTGCACAGATACGCAGTATTTT. This translates into CASSQSDRVCTDTQYF.

As for this clonotype: Sequence at one end of the junction differs from germline and may be a read error. This chain connects TRBV12-3 or TRBV12-4 to TRBJ2-4; D is ambiguous. The CDR3 extends over 12 amino acids. CDR3 region: CAGSPSLNIQYF. As DNA, the CDR3 is TGTGCCGGCAGCCCCAGCTTAAACATTCAGTACTTC.

This chain uses TRBV4-1 with TRBJ2-7; 8 bases match TRBD1. This CDR3 is built from 15 residues. V shed 1 base, J shed 3 bases, and the junction held 5 bases outside the gene matches. The germline CDR1 and CDR2 sequences are MGHRA and YSYEKL. CDR3 coding DNA: TGCGCCAGCAGCCAAGTGTGGACAGGGATCTACGAGCAGTACTTC. Amino acid sequence: CASSQVWTGIYEQYF.

This chain joins TRBV28 and TRBJ2-2; D assignment may be TRBD1 or TRBD2 (6 bases each). The CDR3 is 17 amino acids. Germline V gene sequence: CDR1 MDHEN, CDR2 SYDVKM. V shed 7 bases and J shed 2 bases, with 20 bases lying between them. The CDR3 is CASTGGETQINTGELFF. The DNA for the CDR3 is TGTGCCAGCACCGGGGGCGAGACACAGATAAACACCGGGGAGCTGTTTTTT. The entire variable domain, with the rest obtained from reference TRBV28 and TRBJ2-2, is as follows: DVKVTQSSRYLVKRTGEKVFLECVQDMDHENMFWYRQDPGLGLRLIYFSYDVKMKEKGDIPEGYSVSREKKERFSLILESASTNQTSMYLCASTGGETQINTGELFFGEGSRLTVL.